These 18 T cell receptor beta chains originate from one sample sequenced in a study of CD8 T cells in Susac syndrome. Random hexamers were used to reverse transcribe the RNA input (roughly 0.5 to 1 ug). MiXCR, applied by TCRdb to the immunoSEQ multiplex PCR reads, yields one record per CDR3 protein. The sample includes about 120,000 distinct CDR3 sequences, about 93% of them seen just once. The sample was CD4+ T cells from PBMCs. All receptors derive from a human donor in good health.

J is TRBJ2-5 and V is TRBV12-3 or TRBV12-4, with D hard to call. CDR3 length: 13 residues. V was cut by 6 bases and J by 4 bases, with 12 bases left in between. CDR3 protein: CASSTEYGETQYF. CDR3 DNA: TGTGCCAGCAGCACGGAGTATGGAGAGACCCAGTACTTC.

The genes are TRBV29-1 and TRBJ1-2; D not resolved. The CDR3 runs to 13 residues. CDR1 is SQVTM and CDR2 is ANQGSEA in the germline V gene. V was pared by 6 bases and J by 5 bases, with 16 bases between. CDR3 nucleotide sequence: TGCAGCGTCGCACAGCAGGAAGGGTATGGCTACACCTTC. It is translated as CSVAQQEGYGYTF.

The rearrangement joins TRBV20-1 to TRBJ2-2; TRBD2 matches 7 bases. The germline V gene has CDR1 DFQATT and CDR2 SNEGSKA (reference sequence). With 0 bases clipped from V and 5 bases from J, the junction kept 9 bases outside the gene matches. The CDR3 loop spans 16 amino acids. The CDR3 DNA is TGCAGTGCTAGAGATGCGGGAGCCTCTTTTACCGGGGAGCTGTTTTTT. It specifies CSARDAGASFTGELFF.

The V and J genes are TRBV30 and TRBJ2-7; unclear D gene. The germline CDR1 and CDR2 sequences are GTSNPN and SVGIG (reference sequence). V was clipped by 4 bases and J by 3 bases, with 7 bases between them. This CDR3 is built from 11 residues. CDR3 coding DNA: TGTGCCTGGACATCTGTCTACGAGCAGTACTTC. Its protein product is CAWTSVYEQYF.

This chain joins TRBV19 and TRBJ1-5; D may be TRBD1 (5 bases). Germline values: CDR1 LNHDA, CDR2 SQIVND (reference sequence). The CDR3 totals 14 residues. The V gene lost 3 bases and the J gene lost 5 bases, with 11 bases spanning the gap. Written as DNA, the CDR3 is TGTGCCAGTAGTATTAAGGGGAAAGATCAGCCCCAGCATTTT. This codes for CASSIKGKDQPQHF.

This sequence joins TRBV2 and TRBJ1-2, with D possibly matching TRBD1 (5 bases). The CDR3 loop spans 14 amino acids. V gave up 8 bases and J gave up 6 bases, with 19 bases separating them. The germline CDR1 and CDR2 sequences are SNHLY and FYNNEI. CDR3 nucleotide sequence: TGTGCCAGCGCCGTTTTGGGGGGTCGAAATGGCTACACCTTC. Protein product: CASAVLGGRNGYTF.

The V and J genes are TRBV28 and TRBJ2-5; 9 nucleotides align to TRBD2. Trimming removed 2 bases from V and 4 bases from J; junction bases left unmatched: 5. This CDR3 region has 15 residues. CDR1 is MDHEN and CDR2 is SYDVKM in the germline V gene. The CDR3 region is CASSLVSGRSETQYF. The CDR3 DNA follows: TGTGCCAGCAGTTTAGTTAGCGGGAGATCAGAGACCCAGTACTTC.

This chain uses TRBV30 with TRBJ1-2, with D unresolved. V was cut by 7 bases and J by 2 bases, with 11 bases left in between. The germline gives CDR1 GTSNPN, CDR2 SVGIG (reference sequence). There are 12 residues in the CDR3. The CDR3 bases are TGTGCCTTTACGACCGGAAACTATGGCTACACCTTC. This sequence encodes CAFTTGNYGYTF.

The chain has TRBV20-1 and TRBJ2-7, with 7 bases aligning to TRBD1. CDR1 DFQATT and CDR2 SNEGSKA come from the germline V gene (reference sequence). The CDR3 covers 16 residues. With 4 bases clipped from V and 0 bases from J, the junction kept 12 bases outside the gene matches. The CDR3 loop reads CSATLEGQTVSYEQYF. The CDR3 coding sequence is TGCAGTGCTACCTTAGAGGGACAGACCGTCTCCTACGAGCAGTACTTC.

The V call is TRBV10-3, the J call TRBJ2-5; D assignment may be TRBD1 or TRBD2 (6 bases each). Trimming took 6 bases from V and 5 from J, leaving 19 bases between them. The CDR3 length is 15 residues. Germline loops: CDR1 ENHRY, CDR2 SYGVKD. The CDR3 bases are TGTGCCATCAGCCGCGGAGGGGGTCAGTTGGAGACCCAGTACTTC. Its protein is CAISRGGGQLETQYF.

This rearrangement joins TRBV6-2 or TRBV6-3 to TRBJ1-2, with 9 bases that match TRBD1. CDR1 and CDR2 from the germline V gene are MNHEY and SVGEGT. The CDR3 has 16 residues. Losses at the gene ends were 6 bases for V and 2 bases for J; bases not matched to a gene: 10. For the CDR3, the DNA is TGTGCCAGCAGCGGACAGGGGCATCTGATAAACTATGGCTACACCTTC. Protein: CASSGQGHLINYGYTF.

The V gene is TRBV7-9, the J gene TRBJ1-4; 7 nucleotides agree with TRBD1. The CDR3 has 15 residues. V lost 3 bases to trimming and J lost 9 bases; unmatched junction nucleotides: 10. The germline gives CDR1 SEHNR, CDR2 FQNEAQ (reference sequence). CDR3 sequence: CASSLGGQDFKKLFF. The CDR3, as DNA: TGTGCCAGCAGCTTGGGTGGACAGGATTTTAAAAAACTGTTTTTT.

This rearrangement joins TRBV5-4 to TRBJ2-5; TRBD1 might be the D (6 bases). The CDR3 is 14 residues long. Between the trimmed V and J ends, which lost 5 bases and 0 bases, there was a span of 11 bases. CDR1 and CDR2 from the germline V gene are SGHNT and YYREEE (reference sequence). The CDR3 nucleotides are TGTGCCAGCAGTGGCGGACAGTACCAAGAGACCCAGTACTTC. It is translated as CASSGGQYQETQYF.

The chain combines TRBV9 with TRBJ2-7; 7 bases align to TRBD2. The CDR3 is 14 amino acids. Losses at the gene ends were 4 bases for V and 0 bases for J; bases not matched to a gene: 4. Germline lookup yields CDR1 SGDLS and CDR2 YYNGEE. In DNA, the CDR3 is TGTGCCAGCAGCCCCCGGGACTACTCCTACGAGCAGTACTTC. The encoded protein is CASSPRDYSYEQYF.

The sample holds one count of this clonotype. V usage is TRBV10-3 and J usage is TRBJ2-5, with 8 bases that match TRBD2. CDR3 length equals 13 residues. Germline CDR1 is ENHRY and CDR2 is SYGVKD. Trimming cost V 11 bases and J 4 bases; bases outside gene matches: 9. The CDR3 protein is CAAAGAGGETQYF. The CDR3 DNA sequence: TGTGCCGCCGCGGGGGCGGGGGGAGAGACCCAGTACTTC.

This sequence joins TRBV29-1 and TRBJ2-2, with D tentatively TRBD2 (6 bases). Trimming shortened V by 6 bases and J by 0 bases, and 11 bases separated the two germline ends. CDR1 and CDR2 (germline): SQVTM, ANQGSEA. This CDR3 contains 14 residues. The CDR3 DNA reads TGCAGCGTGGGAGGCGGGACGAACACCGGGGAGCTGTTTTTT. It codes for CSVGGGTNTGELFF.

This clonotype came up once. The chain has TRBV12-3 or TRBV12-4 and TRBJ1-5, with D unclear. Trimming removed 6 bases at V and 5 bases at J, with 14 bases between. This CDR3 has 14 amino acids. The CDR3 region has the DNA TGTGCCAGCAGCCCTTCCGGAAGCTATCAGCCCCAGCATTTT. The encoded protein is CASSPSGSYQPQHF.

The chain has TRBV4-2 and TRBJ2-5, with 7 positions matching TRBD2. The CDR3 covers 16 residues. CDR1 and CDR2 from the germline V gene are LGHNA and YNFKEQ. V shed 1 base, J shed 2 bases, and the junction held 7 bases outside the gene matches. For the CDR3, the DNA is TGTGCCAGCAGCCAAGGAGCTAGCGGAGAACAAGAGACCCAGTACTTC. Its protein product is CASSQGASGEQETQYF.